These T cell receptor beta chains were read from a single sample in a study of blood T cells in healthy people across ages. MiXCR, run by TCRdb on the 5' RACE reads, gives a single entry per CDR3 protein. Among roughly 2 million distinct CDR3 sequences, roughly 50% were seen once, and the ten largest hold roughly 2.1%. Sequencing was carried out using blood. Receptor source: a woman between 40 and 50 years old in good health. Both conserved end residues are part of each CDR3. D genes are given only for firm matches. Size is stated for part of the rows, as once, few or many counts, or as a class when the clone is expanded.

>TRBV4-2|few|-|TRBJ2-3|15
CASSQGRAHTDTQYF
TGTGCCAGCAGCCAGGGCAGGGCACACACAGATACGCAGTATTTT
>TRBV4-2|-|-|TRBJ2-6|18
CASSQGVPRPSGANVLTF
TGTGCCAGCAGCCAAGGAGTCCCCCGTCCCTCTGGGGCCAACGTCCTGACTTTC
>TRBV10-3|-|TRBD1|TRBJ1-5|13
CAITDRENQPQHF
TGTGCCATCACGGACAGGGAAAATCAGCCCCAGCATTTT
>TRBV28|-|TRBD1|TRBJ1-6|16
CASSFTRGQFNSPLHF
TGTGCCAGCAGTTTTACAAGGGGGCAGTTTAATTCACCCCTCCACTTT
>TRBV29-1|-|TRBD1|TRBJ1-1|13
CSVMTGLDTGAFF
TGCAGCGTTATGACAGGGCTCGACACTGGAGCTTTCTTT
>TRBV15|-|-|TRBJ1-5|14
CATSDAGFNQPQHF
TGTGCCACCAGCGACGCGGGGTTCAATCAGCCCCAGCATTTT
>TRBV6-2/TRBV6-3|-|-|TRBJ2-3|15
CASSPHGGATDTQYF
TGTGCCAGCAGTCCCCATGGGGGGGCTACAGATACGCAGTATTTT
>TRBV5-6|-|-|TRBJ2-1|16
CASSHGGGGSYNEQFF
TGTGCCAGCAGCCATGGGGGAGGGGGCTCCTACAATGAGCAGTTCTTC
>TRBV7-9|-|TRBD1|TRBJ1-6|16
CASSSTGTGVVSPLHF
TGTGCCAGCAGCTCTACAGGGACAGGGGTAGTTTCACCCCTCCACTTT
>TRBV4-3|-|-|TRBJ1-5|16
CASSQDVGGTGQPQHF
TGCGCCAGCAGCCAAGACGTGGGGGGTACTGGTCAGCCCCAGCATTTT
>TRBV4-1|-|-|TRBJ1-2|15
CASSQDPGVDYGYTF
TGCGCCAGCAGCCAAGACCCAGGGGTGGACTATGGCTACACCTTC
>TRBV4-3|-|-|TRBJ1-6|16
CASSPDRSSYNSPLHF
TGCGCCAGCAGCCCCGACAGGAGCTCCTATAATTCACCCCTCCACTTT
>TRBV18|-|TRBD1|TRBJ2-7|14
CASPPRQGRDEQYF
TGTGCCAGCCCCCCAAGACAGGGCCGCGACGAGCAGTACTTC
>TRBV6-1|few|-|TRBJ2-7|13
CASNDFLALEQYF
TGTGCCAGCAACGACTTTCTAGCGCTCGAGCAGTACTTC
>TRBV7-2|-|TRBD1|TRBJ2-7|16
CASSPSGTGPFYEQYF
TGTGCCAGCAGCCCGTCCGGGACAGGGCCTTTCTACGAGCAGTACTTC
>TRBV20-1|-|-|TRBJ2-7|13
CSASNSGIYEQYF
TGCAGTGCTAGCAATTCAGGGATCTACGAGCAGTACTTC
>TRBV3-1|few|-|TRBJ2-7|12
CASSQTNYEQYF
TGTGCCAGCAGTCAAACGAACTACGAGCAGTACTTC
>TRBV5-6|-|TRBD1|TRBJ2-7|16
CASSPEGTGGSYEQYF
TGTGCCAGCAGCCCGGAGGGGACAGGGGGATCCTACGAGCAGTACTTC
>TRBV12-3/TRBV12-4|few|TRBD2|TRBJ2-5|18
CASSLRLGLAGFQETQYF
TGTGCCAGCAGCCTAAGATTAGGACTAGCGGGGTTCCAAGAGACCCAGTACTTC
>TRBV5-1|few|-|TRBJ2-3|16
CASSSGSAFSTDTQYF
TGCGCCAGCAGCTCGGGGAGCGCCTTTAGCACAGATACGCAGTATTTT
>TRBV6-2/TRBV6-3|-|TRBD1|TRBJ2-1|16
CASSYSNYDRGFEQFF
TGTGCCAGCAGTTACTCGAATTATGACAGGGGGTTTGAGCAGTTCTTC
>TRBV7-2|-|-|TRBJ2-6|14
CASSHPGTKNVLTF
TGTGCCAGCAGCCACCCGGGAACCAAAAACGTCCTGACTTTC
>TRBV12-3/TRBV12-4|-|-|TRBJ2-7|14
CASSFVTAAYEQYF
TGTGCCAGCAGTTTCGTAACCGCTGCCTACGAGCAGTACTTC
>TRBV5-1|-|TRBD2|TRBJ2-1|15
CASSWSGGDNNEQFF
TGCGCCAGCAGCTGGAGCGGGGGAGATAACAATGAGCAGTTCTTC
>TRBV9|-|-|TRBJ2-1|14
CASSVGDRRNEQFF
TGTGCCAGCAGCGTAGGAGACAGACGGAATGAGCAGTTCTTC
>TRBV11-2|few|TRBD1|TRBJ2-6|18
CASSLRTGGISGANVLTF
TGTGCCAGCAGCCTTAGGACAGGGGGAATTTCTGGGGCCAACGTCCTGACTTTC
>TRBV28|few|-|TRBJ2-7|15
CASKQGPIVSYEQYF
TGTGCCAGCAAGCAGGGGCCCATCGTTTCCTACGAGCAGTACTTC
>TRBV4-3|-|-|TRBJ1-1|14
CASSQDFVETEAFF
TGCGCCAGCAGCCAAGATTTCGTGGAGACTGAAGCTTTCTTT
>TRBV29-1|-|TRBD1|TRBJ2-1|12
CSARQGSNEQFF
TGCAGCGCACGACAGGGCTCGAATGAGCAGTTCTTC
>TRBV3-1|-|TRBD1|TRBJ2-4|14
CASSQDRSSLQQYF
TGTGCCAGCAGCCAGGACAGGTCCAGTTTGCAGCAGTACTTC
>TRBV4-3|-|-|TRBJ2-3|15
CASSQDGARGDTQYF
TGCGCCAGCAGCCAAGATGGCGCTAGAGGTGATACGCAGTATTTT
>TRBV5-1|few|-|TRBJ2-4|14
CASSPPGASGGLYF
TGCGCCAGCAGCCCGCCGGGAGCTTCTGGGGGACTGTACTTC
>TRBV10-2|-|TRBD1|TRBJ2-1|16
CASRDRGSGSYNEQFF
TGCGCCAGCAGGGACAGGGGCTCGGGCTCCTACAATGAGCAGTTCTTC
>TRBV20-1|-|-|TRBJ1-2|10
CSANNYGYTF
TGCAGTGCCAACAACTATGGCTACACCTTC
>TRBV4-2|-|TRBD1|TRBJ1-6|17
CASSQSLGGGARSPLHF
TGTGCCAGCAGCCAAAGCCTGGGAGGGGGCGCGCGATCACCCCTCCACTTT
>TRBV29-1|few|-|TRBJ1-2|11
CSVEDLGGYTF
TGCAGCGTTGAAGATCTGGGAGGCTACACCTTC
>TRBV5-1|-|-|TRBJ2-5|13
CASSLVGANEQYF
TGCGCCAGCAGCTTGGTGGGGGCCAATGAGCAGTACTTC
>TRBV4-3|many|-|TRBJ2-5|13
CASSGGHQETQYF
TGCGCCAGCAGCGGTGGCCACCAAGAGACCCAGTACTTC
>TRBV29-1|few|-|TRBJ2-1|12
CSTTPTANEQFF
TGCAGCACTACACCCACCGCCAATGAGCAGTTCTTC
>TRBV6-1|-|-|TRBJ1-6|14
CASSEGAIPSPLHF
TGTGCCAGCAGTGAAGGGGCAATTCCATCACCCCTCCACTTT
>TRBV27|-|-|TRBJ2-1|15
CASSLGQGVRGEQFF
TGTGCCAGCAGTTTGGGGCAGGGCGTCCGCGGTGAGCAGTTCTTC
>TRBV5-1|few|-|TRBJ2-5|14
CASSGGAPQETQYF
TGCGCCAGCAGCGGGGGGGCGCCCCAAGAGACCCAGTACTTC
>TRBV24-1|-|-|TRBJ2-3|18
CATSDLGGALLSTDTQYF
TGTGCCACCAGTGATTTGGGGGGGGCCCTGCTGAGCACAGATACGCAGTATTTT
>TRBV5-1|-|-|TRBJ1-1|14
CASSPRPGGTEAFF
TGCGCCAGCAGCCCACGCCCCGGCGGGACTGAAGCTTTCTTT
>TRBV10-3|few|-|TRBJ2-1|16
CAISEFGRNGVYEQFF
TGTGCCATCAGTGAGTTTGGGAGAAATGGGGTATATGAGCAGTTCTTC
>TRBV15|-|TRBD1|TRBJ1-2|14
CATSGQGTFYGYTF
TGTGCCACCAGCGGACAGGGGACGTTCTATGGCTACACCTTC